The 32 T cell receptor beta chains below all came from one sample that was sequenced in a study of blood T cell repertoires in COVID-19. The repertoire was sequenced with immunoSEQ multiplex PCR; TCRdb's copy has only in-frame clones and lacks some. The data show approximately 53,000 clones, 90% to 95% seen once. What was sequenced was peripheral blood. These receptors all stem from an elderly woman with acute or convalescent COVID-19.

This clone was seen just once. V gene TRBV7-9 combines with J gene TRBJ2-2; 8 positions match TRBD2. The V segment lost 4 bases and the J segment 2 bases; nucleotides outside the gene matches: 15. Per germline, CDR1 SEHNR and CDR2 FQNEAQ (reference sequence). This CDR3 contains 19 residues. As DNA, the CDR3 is TGTGCCAGCAGCTGGGCCTCCCCCGTAGCGGGAAAAAACACCGGGGAGCTGTTTTTT. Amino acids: CASSWASPVAGKNTGELFF.

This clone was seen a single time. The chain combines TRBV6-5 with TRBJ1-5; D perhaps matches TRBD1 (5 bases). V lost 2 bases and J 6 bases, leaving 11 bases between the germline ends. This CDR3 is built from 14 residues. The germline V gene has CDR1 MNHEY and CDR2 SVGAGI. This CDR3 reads CASSYGQGGQPQHF. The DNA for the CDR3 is TGTGCCAGCAGTTACGGGCAGGGTGGTCAGCCCCAGCATTTT.

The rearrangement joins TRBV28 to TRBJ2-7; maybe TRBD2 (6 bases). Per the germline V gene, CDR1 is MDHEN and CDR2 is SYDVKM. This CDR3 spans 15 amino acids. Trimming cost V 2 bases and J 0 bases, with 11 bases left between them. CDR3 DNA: TGTGCCAGCAGTTTAGGGGGGTCGCTCTCCTACGAGCAGTACTTC. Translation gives CASSLGGSLSYEQYF.

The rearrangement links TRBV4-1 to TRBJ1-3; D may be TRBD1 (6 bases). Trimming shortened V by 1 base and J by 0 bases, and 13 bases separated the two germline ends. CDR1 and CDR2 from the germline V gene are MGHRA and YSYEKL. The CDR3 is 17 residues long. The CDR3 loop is CASSQVSRGLSGNTIYF. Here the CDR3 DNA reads TGCGCCAGCAGCCAAGTCAGCAGGGGCCTCTCTGGAAACACCATATATTTT.

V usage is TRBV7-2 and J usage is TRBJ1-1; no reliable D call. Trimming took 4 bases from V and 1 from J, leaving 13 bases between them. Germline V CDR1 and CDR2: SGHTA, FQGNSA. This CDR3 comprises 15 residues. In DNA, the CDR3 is TGTGCCAGCAGCTCCGGAGGACGGTGGAACACTGAAGCTTTCTTT. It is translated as CASSSGGRWNTEAFF.

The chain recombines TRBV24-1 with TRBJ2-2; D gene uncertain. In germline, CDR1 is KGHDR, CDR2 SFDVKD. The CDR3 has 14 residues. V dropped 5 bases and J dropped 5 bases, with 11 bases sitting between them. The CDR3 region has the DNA TGTGCCACCAGTGGTTACAGATCGACCGGGGAGCTGTTTTTT. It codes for CATSGYRSTGELFF.

This CDR3 is CASSPNPGQRNTEAFF. CDR3 in DNA: TGTGCCAGCAGCCCCAACCCCGGACAGAGGAACACTGAAGCTTTCTTT. J is TRBJ1-1 and V is TRBV6-6, with a weak D call TRBD1 (6 bases). CDR3 length: 16 amino acids. Germline V gene lookup returns CDR1 MNHNY and CDR2 SVGAGI (reference sequence). The V gene lost 6 bases and the J gene lost 1 base, with 18 bases spanning the gap.

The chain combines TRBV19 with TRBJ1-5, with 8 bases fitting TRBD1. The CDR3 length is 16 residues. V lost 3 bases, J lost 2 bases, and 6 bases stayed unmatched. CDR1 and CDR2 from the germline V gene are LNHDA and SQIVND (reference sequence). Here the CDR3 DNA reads TGTGCCAGTAGTATCTCGACAGGGGCGGGCAATCAGCCCCAGCATTTT. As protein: CASSISTGAGNQPQHF.

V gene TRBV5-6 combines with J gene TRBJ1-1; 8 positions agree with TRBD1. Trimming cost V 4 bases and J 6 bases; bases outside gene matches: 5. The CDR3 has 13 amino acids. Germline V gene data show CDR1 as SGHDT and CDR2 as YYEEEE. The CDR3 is CASSPWTGSEAFF. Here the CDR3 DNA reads TGTGCCAGCAGCCCGTGGACAGGGTCTGAAGCTTTCTTT.

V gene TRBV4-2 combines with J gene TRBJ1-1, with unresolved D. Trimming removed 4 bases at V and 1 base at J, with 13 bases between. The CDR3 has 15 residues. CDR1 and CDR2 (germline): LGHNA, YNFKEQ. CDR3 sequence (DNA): TGTGCCAGCAGCCCGGGAGGACTGACGAACACTGAAGCTTTCTTT. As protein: CASSPGGLTNTEAFF.

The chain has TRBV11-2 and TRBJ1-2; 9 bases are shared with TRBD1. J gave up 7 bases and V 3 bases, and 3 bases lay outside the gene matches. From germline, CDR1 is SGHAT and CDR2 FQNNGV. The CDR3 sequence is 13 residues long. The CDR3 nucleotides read TGTGCCAGCAGCTTGGACAGGGGTGGTGGCTACACCTTC. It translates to CASSLDRGGGYTF. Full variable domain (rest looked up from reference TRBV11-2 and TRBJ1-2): EAGVAQSPRYKIIEKRQSVAFWCNPISGHATLYWYQQILGQGPKLLIQFQNNGVVDDSQLPKDRFSAERLKGVDSTLKIQPAKLEDSAVYLCASSLDRGGGYTFGSGTRLTVV.

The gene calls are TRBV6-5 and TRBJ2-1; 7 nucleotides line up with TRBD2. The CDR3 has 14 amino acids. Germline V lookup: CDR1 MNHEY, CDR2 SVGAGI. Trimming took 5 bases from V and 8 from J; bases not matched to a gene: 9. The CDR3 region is CASSITSAPYEQFF. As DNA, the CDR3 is TGTGCCAGCAGTATAACTAGCGCGCCGTATGAGCAGTTCTTC.

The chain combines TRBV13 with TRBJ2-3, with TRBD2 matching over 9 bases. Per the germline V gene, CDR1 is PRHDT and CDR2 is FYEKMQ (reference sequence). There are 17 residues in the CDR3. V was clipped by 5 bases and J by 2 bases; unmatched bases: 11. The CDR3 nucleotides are TGTGCCAGCAGCCATGAGGGTAGCGGGAGATACACAGATACGCAGTATTTT. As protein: CASSHEGSGRYTDTQYF.

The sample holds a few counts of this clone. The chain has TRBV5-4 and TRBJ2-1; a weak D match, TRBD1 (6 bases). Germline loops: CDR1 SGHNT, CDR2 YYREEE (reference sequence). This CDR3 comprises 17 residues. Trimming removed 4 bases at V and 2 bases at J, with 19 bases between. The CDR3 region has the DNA TGTGCCAGCAGCCCAGGGTTTGGGACACCCGCCTACAATGAGCAGTTCTTC. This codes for CASSPGFGTPAYNEQFF.

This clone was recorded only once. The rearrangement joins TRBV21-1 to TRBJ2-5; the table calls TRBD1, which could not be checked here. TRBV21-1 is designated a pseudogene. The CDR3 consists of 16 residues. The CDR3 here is CASSSRDRGHEVAQYF. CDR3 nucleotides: TGTGCCAGCAGCAGCCGGGACAGGGGCCATGAGGTGGCCCAGTACTTC.

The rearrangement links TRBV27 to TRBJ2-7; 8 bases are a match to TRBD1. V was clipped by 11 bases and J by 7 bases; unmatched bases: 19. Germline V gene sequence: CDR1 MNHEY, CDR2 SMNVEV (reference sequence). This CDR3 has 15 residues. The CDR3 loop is CASKWVYGQGSEQYF. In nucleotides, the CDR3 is TGTGCCTCGAAGTGGGTTTACGGACAGGGATCGGAGCAGTACTTC.

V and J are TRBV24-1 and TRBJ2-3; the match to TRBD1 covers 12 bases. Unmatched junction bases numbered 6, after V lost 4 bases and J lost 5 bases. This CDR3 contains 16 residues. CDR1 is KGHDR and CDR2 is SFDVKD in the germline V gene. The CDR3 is CATSDPGDRGQDTQYF. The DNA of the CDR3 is TGTGCCACCAGTGACCCCGGGGACAGGGGGCAAGATACGCAGTATTTT.

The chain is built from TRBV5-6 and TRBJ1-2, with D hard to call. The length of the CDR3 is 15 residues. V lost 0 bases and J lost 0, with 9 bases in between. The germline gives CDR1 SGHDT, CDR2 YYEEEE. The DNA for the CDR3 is TGTGCCAGCAGCTTGGGCTTCGGGGCTAACTATGGCTACACCTTC. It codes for CASSLGFGANYGYTF.

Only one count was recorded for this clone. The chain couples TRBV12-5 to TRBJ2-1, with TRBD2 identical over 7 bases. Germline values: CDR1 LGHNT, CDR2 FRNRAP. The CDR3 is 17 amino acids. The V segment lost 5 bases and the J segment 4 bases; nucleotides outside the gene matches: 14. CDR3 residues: CASGTGRMSGAYNEQFF. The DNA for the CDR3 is TGTGCTAGTGGTACTGGACGGATGAGCGGGGCTTACAATGAGCAGTTCTTC.

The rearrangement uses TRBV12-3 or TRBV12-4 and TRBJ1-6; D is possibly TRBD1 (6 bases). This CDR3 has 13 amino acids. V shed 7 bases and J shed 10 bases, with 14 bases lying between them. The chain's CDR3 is CASKAQGNSPLHF. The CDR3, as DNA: TGTGCCAGCAAGGCTCAGGGGAACTCACCCCTCCACTTT.

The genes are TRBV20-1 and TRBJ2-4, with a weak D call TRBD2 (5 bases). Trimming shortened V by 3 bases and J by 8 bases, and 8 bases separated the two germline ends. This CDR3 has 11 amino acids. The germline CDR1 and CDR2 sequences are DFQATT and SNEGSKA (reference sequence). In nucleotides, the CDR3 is TGCAGTGCTAGCGAAGCGGACATTCAGTACTTC. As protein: CSASEADIQYF.

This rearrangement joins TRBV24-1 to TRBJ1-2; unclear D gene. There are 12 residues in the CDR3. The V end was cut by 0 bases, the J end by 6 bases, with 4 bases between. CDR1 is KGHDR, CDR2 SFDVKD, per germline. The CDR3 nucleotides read TGTGCCACCAGTGATTTGACGGATGGCTACACCTTC. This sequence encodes CATSDLTDGYTF.

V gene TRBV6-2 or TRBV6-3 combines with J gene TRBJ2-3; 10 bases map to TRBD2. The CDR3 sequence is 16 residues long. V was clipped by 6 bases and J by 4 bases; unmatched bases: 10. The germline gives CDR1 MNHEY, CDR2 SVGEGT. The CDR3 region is CASSPKVAGGPDTQYF. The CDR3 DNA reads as TGTGCCAGCAGCCCGAAGGTAGCGGGAGGCCCAGATACGCAGTATTTT.

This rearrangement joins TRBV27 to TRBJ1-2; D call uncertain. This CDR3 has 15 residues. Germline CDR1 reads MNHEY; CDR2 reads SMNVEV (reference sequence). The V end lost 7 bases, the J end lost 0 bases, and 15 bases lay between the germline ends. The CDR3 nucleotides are TGTGCCAGCAAACCCCTTGCGGAAGCTAACTATGGCTACACCTTC. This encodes CASKPLAEANYGYTF.

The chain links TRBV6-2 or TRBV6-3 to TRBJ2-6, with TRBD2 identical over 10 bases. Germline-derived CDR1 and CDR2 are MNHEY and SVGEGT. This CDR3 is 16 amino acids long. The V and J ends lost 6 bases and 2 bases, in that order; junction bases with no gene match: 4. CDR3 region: CASSRTSGPGANVLTF. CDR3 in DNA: TGTGCCAGCAGCCGGACTAGCGGTCCTGGGGCCAACGTCCTGACTTTC.

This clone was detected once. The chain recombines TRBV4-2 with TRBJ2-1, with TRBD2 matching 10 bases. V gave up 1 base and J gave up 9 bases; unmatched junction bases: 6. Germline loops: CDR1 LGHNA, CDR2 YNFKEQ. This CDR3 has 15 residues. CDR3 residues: CASSQGTSGEVEQFF. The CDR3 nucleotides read TGTGCCAGCAGCCAAGGGACTAGCGGAGAGGTTGAGCAGTTCTTC.

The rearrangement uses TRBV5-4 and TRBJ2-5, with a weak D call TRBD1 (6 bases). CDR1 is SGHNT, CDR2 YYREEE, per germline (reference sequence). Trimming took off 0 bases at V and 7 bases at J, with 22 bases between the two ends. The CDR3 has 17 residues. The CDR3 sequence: CASSLGAGVGGRGTQYF. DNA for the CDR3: TGTGCCAGCAGCTTGGGGGCAGGGGTGGGTGGCCGAGGGACCCAGTACTTC. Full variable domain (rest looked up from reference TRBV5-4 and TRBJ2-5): ETGVTQSPTHLIKTRGQQVTLRCSSQSGHNTVSWYQQALGQGPQFIFQYYREEENGRGNFPPRFSGLQFPNYSSELNVNALELDDSALYLCASSLGAGVGGRGTQYFGPGTRLLVL.

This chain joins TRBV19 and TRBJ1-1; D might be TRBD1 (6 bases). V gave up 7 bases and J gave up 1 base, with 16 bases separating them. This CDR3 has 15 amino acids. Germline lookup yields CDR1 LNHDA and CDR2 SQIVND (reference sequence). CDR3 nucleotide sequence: TGTGCCAGTAAGGGATCCGGCAGGGGGAACACTGAAGCTTTCTTT. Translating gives CASKGSGRGNTEAFF.

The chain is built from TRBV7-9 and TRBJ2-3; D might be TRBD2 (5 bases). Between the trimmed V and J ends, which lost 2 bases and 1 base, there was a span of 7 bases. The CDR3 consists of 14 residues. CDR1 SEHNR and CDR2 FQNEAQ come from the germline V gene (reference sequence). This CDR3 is CASSLSGRTDTQYF. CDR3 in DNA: TGTGCCAGCAGCTTAAGCGGCCGCACAGATACGCAGTATTTT.

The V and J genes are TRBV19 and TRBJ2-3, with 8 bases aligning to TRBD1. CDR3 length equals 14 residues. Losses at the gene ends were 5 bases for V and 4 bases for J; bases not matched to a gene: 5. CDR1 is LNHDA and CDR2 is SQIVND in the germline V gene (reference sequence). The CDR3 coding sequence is TGTGCCAGTAGTCGGGGGACAGGAGCAGATACGCAGTATTTT. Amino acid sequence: CASSRGTGADTQYF.

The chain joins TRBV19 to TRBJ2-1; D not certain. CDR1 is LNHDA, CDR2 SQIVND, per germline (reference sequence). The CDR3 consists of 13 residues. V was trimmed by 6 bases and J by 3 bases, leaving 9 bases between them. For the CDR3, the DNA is TGTGCCAGTAGCACAGTGCGCTACAATGAGCAGTTCTTC. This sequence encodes CASSTVRYNEQFF.

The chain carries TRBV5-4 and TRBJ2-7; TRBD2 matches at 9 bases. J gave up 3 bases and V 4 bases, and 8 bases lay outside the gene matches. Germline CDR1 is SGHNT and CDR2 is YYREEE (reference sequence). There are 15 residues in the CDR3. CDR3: CASSVLAGENYEQYF. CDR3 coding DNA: TGTGCCAGCAGCGTACTAGCGGGCGAAAACTACGAGCAGTACTTC.